This record covers a single T cell receptor (beta chain). The antigen remains undetermined. With 60 Vbeta and 13 Jbeta primers, the PCR was carried out. The assay was immunoSEQ multiplex PCR, and TCRdb's table has in-frame clones only and misses some. Of 150,000 or so clones in the sample, approximately 70% were seen once. The germline gives CDR1 SNHLY, CDR2 FYNNEI. Between the trimmed V and J ends, which lost 7 bases and 0 bases, there was a span of 13 bases. The length of the CDR3 is 15 residues. This sample is part of a study of cytomegalovirus exposure and HLA in healthy donors. Findings and limits, study-wide: Many donors carried some public TCRs, although rarity characterized most TCR sequences. For most TCR beta V segments, an earlier analysis put the productive rate at about 87% or about 30% of the time. Most of the CMV-associated TCR beta chains (in a later analysis) appeared to be HLA-restricted.

The rearrangement links TRBV2 to TRBJ2-1; D is possibly TRBD1 (5 bases). Sequenced input: PBMCs. The clonotype was recovered from a woman aged 18-29 years in good health and CMV-seronegative. CDR3 residues: CASKPRVSSYNEQFF. CDR3 nucleotides: TGTGCCAGCAAGCCCAGGGTGAGCTCCTACAATGAGCAGTTCTTC.